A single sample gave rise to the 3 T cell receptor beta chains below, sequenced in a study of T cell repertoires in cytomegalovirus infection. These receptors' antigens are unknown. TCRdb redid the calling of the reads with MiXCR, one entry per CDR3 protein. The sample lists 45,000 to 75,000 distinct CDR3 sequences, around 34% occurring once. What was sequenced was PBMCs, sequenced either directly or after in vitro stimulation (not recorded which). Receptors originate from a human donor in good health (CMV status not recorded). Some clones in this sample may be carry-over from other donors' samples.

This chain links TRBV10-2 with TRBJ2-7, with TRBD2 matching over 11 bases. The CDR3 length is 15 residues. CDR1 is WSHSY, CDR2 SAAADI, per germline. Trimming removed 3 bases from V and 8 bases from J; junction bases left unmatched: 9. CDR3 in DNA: TGCGCCAGCAGTGAAGGGACTAGCGGAGGGGGCAAGCAGTACTTC. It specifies CASSEGTSGGGKQYF.

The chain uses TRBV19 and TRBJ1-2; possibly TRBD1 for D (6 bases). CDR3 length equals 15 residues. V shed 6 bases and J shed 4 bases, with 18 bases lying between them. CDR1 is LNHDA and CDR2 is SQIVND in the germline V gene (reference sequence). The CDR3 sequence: CASRNPQGAFYGYTF. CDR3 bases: TGTGCCAGTAGGAATCCACAGGGAGCCTTCTATGGCTACACCTTC.

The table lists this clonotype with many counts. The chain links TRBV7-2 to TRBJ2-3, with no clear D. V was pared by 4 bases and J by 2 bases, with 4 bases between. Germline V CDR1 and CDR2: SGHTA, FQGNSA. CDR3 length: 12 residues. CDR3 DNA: TGTGCCAGCAGCTCCTACACAGATACGCAGTATTTT. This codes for CASSSYTDTQYF.